This TCR beta chain was identified in a study of blood T cell repertoires in COVID-19. Libraries were prepared by immunoSEQ multiplex PCR; TCRdb keeps only in-frame clonotypes and omits some of them. The top ten hold roughly 3.5% of the sample, which has around 160,000 clones, about 80% seen once. The receptor was isolated from a woman aged 55 to 70 who had recovered from COVID-19. Input material: PBMCs or T cells enriched from blood (not recorded which).

CDR3 sequence reads: CASSRQGLRDQPQHF. The CDR3 region has the DNA TGTGCCAGCAGTCGACAGGGACTGCGCGATCAGCCCCAGCATTTT. The chain uses TRBV2 and TRBJ1-5, with 7 bases lining up with TRBD1. This CDR3 has 15 residues. From germline, CDR1 is SNHLY and CDR2 FYNNEI. Trimming took 5 bases from V and 5 from J; bases not matched to a gene: 9.